The TCR beta chain under discussion was sequenced for a study of blood T cell repertoires in COVID-19. Study summary: The United States, Italy and Spain were the sources of the acute and convalescent COVID-19 samples.

The CDR3 totals 11 residues. Per germline, CDR1 LNHDA and CDR2 SQIVND (reference sequence). Trimming removed 6 bases from V and 4 bases from J, with 6 bases in between. Per the study methods: Counts of nucleated cells, estimated from reference gene primer amplification, were obtained. Profiled with immunoSEQ multiplex PCR; TCRdb holds only in-frame clones, not every one. The DNA gave D and trimming, while V, J and clone size come from that table. The sample lists some 240,000 clones, approximately 80% occurring once. The source is a middle-aged woman who had recovered from COVID-19. The chain carries TRBV19 and TRBJ1-2; D is unresolved. Specimen: peripheral blood. The CDR3 reads CASRHGYGYTF. CDR3 DNA: TGTGCCAGTAGACATGGCTATGGCTACACCTTC.